The sequence of this TCR beta chain was determined in a study of T cell responses to AZD1222 COVID-19 vaccine. The protocol was immunoSEQ multiplex PCR, while the TCRdb copy is restricted to in-frame clones and leaves out a portion. The sample lists about 130,000 clones; around 87% were seen once. The CDR3 length is 12 residues. CDR1 MDHEN and CDR2 SYDVKM come from the germline V gene. V lost 7 bases and J 7 bases, leaving 10 bases between the germline ends. Study-level points and caveats: The number of AZD1222 recipients seropositive at baseline was only five to seven. Among vaccine-associated CD4 TCRs, coverage spanned spike, with dominance at 160-218 and 743-854. Donors were largely white British and mainly female; clonal diversity was possibly underestimated.

Turning to this clone: Its target is unknown.

Sequencing used peripheral blood, obtained on day 0 of AZD1222 vaccination. This TCR derives from an adult in good health. The genes are TRBV28 and TRBJ2-2, with D uncertain. The CDR3 coding sequence is TGTGCCAGCACCGTAGTAGGCGGGGAGCTGTTTTTT. This codes for CASTVVGGELFF.